This entry concerns a single T cell receptor beta chain. What it binds is unknown. Genomic DNA served as template for TCR beta VDJ and CDR3 profiling. Via MiXCR, TCRdb re-called the reads, giving one row per CDR3 protein. The sample has approximately 200,000 distinct CDR3 sequences, around 65% seen once. This entry comes from a study of CD8+CD57+ T cells in acquired aplastic anemia. Whole-study context: DNA from sorted CD4+ and CD8+ cells averaged around 3.5 ug. Study-wide findings and caveats: No significant difference in CD8+ Simpson's diversity was found between patients and controls. Both patients and controls carried the same twenty-nine CD8+ CDR3 sequences.

V lost 6 bases and J lost 6; bases outside the gene matches: 4. CDR3 length: 12 residues. Germline CDR1 reads SQVTM; CDR2 reads ANQGSEA. The sequenced sample was sorted CD4+, CD8+, or CD8+CD57+ T cells (not recorded which) from PBMCs. V usage is TRBV29-1 and J usage is TRBJ2-7; 11 positions agree with TRBD1. The clonotype was recovered from a human donor with severe aplastic anemia or a healthy control (not recorded which). The CDR3 coding sequence is TGCAGCGTGTTGGACAGGGGGCCCGAGCAGTACTTC. As protein: CSVLDRGPEQYF.